The clone carrying this T cell receptor beta chain was picked up a small number of times. This record comes from a study of T-cell memory formation after mild COVID-19. V gave up 0 bases and J gave up 6 bases, with 9 bases separating them. The CDR3 runs 13 residues. Germline V gene sequence: CDR1 SGHRS, CDR2 YFSETQ. MiXCR, run by TCRdb on the 5' RACE reads, gives a single entry per CDR3 protein. The sample contains 350,000 to 400,000 distinct CDR3 sequences, around 20% of which appear only once. The chain couples TRBV5-1 to TRBJ1-1; D is unclear. This clonotype was sampled from an adult woman who had mild COVID-19 (a few samples of this study predate the infection). Cell type and time point are not known. Material for sequencing was PBMCs or a T cell subset sorted from them (not recorded which). The CDR3 reads CASSLANGPEAFF. CDR3 in DNA: TGCGCCAGCAGCTTGGCCAACGGGCCTGAAGCTTTCTTT.